The next 14 T cell receptor beta chains were all read from a single sample in a study of shared clonotypes between healthy human individuals. Produced via immunoSEQ multiplex PCR; TCRdb's table is partial and in-frame only. Of 750,000 to 1,000,000 clones listed, 92% are singletons. Terminally differentiated effector memory CD45RA+ cells were left out of the naive CD8 fraction, which was CD45RO-negative and positively selected for CCR7. Sequenced input: naive CD8+ T cells sorted from blood. The receptors stem from a man aged 30 to 45 in good health.

V and J are TRBV7-9 and TRBJ2-6; perhaps TRBD2 as D (5 bases). V was shortened by 5 bases and J by 2 bases, with 19 bases between the two germline ends. CDR3 size: 18 residues. Germline loops: CDR1 SEHNR, CDR2 FQNEAQ (reference sequence). The CDR3 nucleotides read TGTGCCAGCAGCCCCGGCCGTAACCGGGGAACTGGGGCCAACGTCCTGACTTTC. This encodes CASSPGRNRGTGANVLTF. The full variable domain, its missing parts supplied by reference TRBV7-9 and TRBJ2-6, is DTGVSQNPRHKITKRGQNVTFRCDPISEHNRLYWYRQTLGQGPEFLTYFQNEAQLEKSRLLSDRFSAERPKGSFSTLEIQRTEQGDSAMYLCASSPGRNRGTGANVLTFGAGSRLTVL.

Concerning this clone itself: The same CDR3 arises from other DNA sequences in this sample as well. This sequence joins TRBV6-1 and TRBJ1-5; no clear D gene. CDR1 is MNHNS and CDR2 is SASEGT in the germline V gene. The V gene lost 2 bases and the J gene lost 4 bases, with 9 bases spanning the gap. The CDR3 spans 14 residues. The DNA for the CDR3 is TGTGCCAGCAGTGAATTCAGAGAGAATCAGCCCCAGCATTTT. Encoded protein: CASSEFRENQPQHF.

The count of this clone is one. The genes are TRBV20-1 and TRBJ1-4; a weak D match, TRBD1 (6 bases). CDR1 DFQATT and CDR2 SNEGSKA come from the germline V gene (reference sequence). The CDR3 sequence is 11 residues long. Trimming pared 5 bases from V and 8 bases from J, leaving 9 bases between. CDR3 coding DNA: TGCAGTGCTCGGACAGTCGAAAAACTGTTTTTT. This translates into CSARTVEKLFF.

The genes are TRBV19 and TRBJ2-7, with D possibly matching TRBD1 (5 bases). Per the germline V gene, CDR1 is LNHDA and CDR2 is SQIVND (reference sequence). The CDR3 loop spans 13 amino acids. Trimming left V 9 bases short and J 5 bases short, with 17 bases between. The CDR3 nucleotides are TGTGCCAGCTCCCTAGACAGTGCCAACGAGCAGTACTTC. Translating gives CASSLDSANEQYF.

The V gene is TRBV29-1, the J gene TRBJ2-7; unclear D gene. Trimming stripped 4 bases from V and 0 bases from J, with 10 bases between. The CDR3 contains 13 residues. Germline CDR1 reads SQVTM; CDR2 reads ANQGSEA. CDR3 region: CSVVVSDSYEQYF. CDR3 DNA: TGCAGCGTTGTAGTCAGCGACTCCTACGAGCAGTACTTC.

V usage is TRBV5-4 and J usage is TRBJ2-3, with TRBD2 identical over 8 bases. The V segment lost 2 bases and the J segment 5 bases; nucleotides outside the gene matches: 7. This CDR3 contains 15 residues. The germline CDR1 and CDR2 sequences are SGHNT and YYREEE (reference sequence). The chain's CDR3 is CASSFSGSPGDTQYF. In DNA form, the CDR3 reads TGTGCCAGCAGCTTCAGCGGGAGCCCCGGAGATACGCAGTATTTT.

The chain uses TRBV5-1 and TRBJ2-5; possible D gene TRBD2, 6 bases. This CDR3 region has 15 residues. The V end lost 0 bases, the J end lost 7 bases, and 16 bases lay between the germline ends. Germline values: CDR1 SGHRS, CDR2 YFSETQ. The CDR3 DNA reads TGCGCCAGCAGCTTGGTAACCGGGGACTTCGGGACCCAGTACTTC. Amino acids: CASSLVTGDFGTQYF. The full variable domain, its missing parts supplied by reference TRBV5-1 and TRBJ2-5, is KAGVTQTPRYLIKTRGQQVTLSCSPISGHRSVSWYQQTPGQGLQFLFEYFSETQRNKGNFPGRFSGRQFSNSRSEMNVSTLELGDSALYLCASSLVTGDFGTQYFGPGTRLLVL.

This chain joins TRBV11-2 and TRBJ2-1; 8 bases are a match to TRBD2. The germline gives CDR1 SGHAT, CDR2 FQNNGV. Germline trimming cut 5 bases from V and 5 bases from J; bases unmatched to any gene: 5. CDR3 length equals 14 residues. The CDR3 bases are TGTGCCAGCAGCACGGGGACTAGGGACAATGAGCAGTTCTTC. This gives the protein CASSTGTRDNEQFF.

The V and J genes are TRBV6-5 and TRBJ2-1; D not certain. Germline V lookup: CDR1 MNHEY, CDR2 SVGAGI. V dropped 8 bases and J dropped 10 bases, with 12 bases sitting between them. There are 11 residues in the CDR3. This CDR3 is CASSRGDEQFF. The CDR3 region has the DNA TGTGCCAGCTCCCGAGGTGACGAGCAGTTCTTC.

In the case of this clone: This CDR3 is also generated by other DNA sequences in the sample. V and J are TRBV7-9 and TRBJ2-7; 8 nucleotides align to TRBD1. CDR1 is SEHNR and CDR2 is FQNEAQ in the germline V gene (reference sequence). Trimming removed 1 base from V and 4 bases from J; junction bases left unmatched: 6. This CDR3 is built from 15 residues. The CDR3, as DNA: TGTGCCAGCAGCTTAGTTGGGACAGGTGTTTACGAGCAGTACTTC. It codes for CASSLVGTGVYEQYF. The variable domain in full, completed from reference TRBV7-9 and TRBJ2-7, reads DTGVSQNPRHKITKRGQNVTFRCDPISEHNRLYWYRQTLGQGPEFLTYFQNEAQLEKSRLLSDRFSAERPKGSFSTLEIQRTEQGDSAMYLCASSLVGTGVYEQYFGPGTRLTVT.

The chain has TRBV6-1 and TRBJ2-7, with D tentatively TRBD1 (6 bases). This CDR3 has 14 residues. Germline CDR1 MNHNS, CDR2 SASEGT. V was cut by 4 bases and J by 1 base, with 11 bases left in between. CDR3 sequence (DNA): TGTGCCAGCAGTGTCCGGGACAAGTCCTACGAGCAGTACTTC. Protein product: CASSVRDKSYEQYF.

This clone was seen a single time. The chain employs TRBV28 and TRBJ1-1; 9 bases line up with TRBD1. J lost 1 base, V lost 2 bases, and 8 bases had no gene match. CDR1 is MDHEN and CDR2 is SYDVKM in the germline V gene. This CDR3 is 17 amino acids long. CDR3 nucleotide sequence: TGTGCCAGCAGTTTACTGGGACAGGGTTTAAGGAACACTGAAGCTTTCTTT. It is translated as CASSLLGQGLRNTEAFF. Looking up the rest from reference TRBV28 and TRBJ1-1 gives the full variable domain: DVKVTQSSRYLVKRTGEKVFLECVQDMDHENMFWYRQDPGLGLRLIYFSYDVKMKEKGDIPEGYSVSREKKERFSLILESASTNQTSMYLCASSLLGQGLRNTEAFFGQGTRLTVV.

The genes are TRBV7-9 and TRBJ2-1; 8 nucleotides agree with TRBD1. The CDR3 contains 18 residues. Trimming removed 3 bases from V and 2 bases from J; junction bases left unmatched: 12. Germline lookup yields CDR1 SEHNR and CDR2 FQNEAQ (reference sequence). CDR3 region: CASSFGSRTGIPYNEQFF. CDR3 in DNA: TGTGCCAGCAGCTTTGGATCTCGGACAGGGATCCCCTACAATGAGCAGTTCTTC.

This sequence joins TRBV29-1 and TRBJ2-1; 8 bases map to TRBD2. This CDR3 comprises 14 residues. Trimming cost V 4 bases and J 4 bases; bases outside gene matches: 6. Looked up from germline, CDR1 is SQVTM and CDR2 is ANQGSEA. Written as DNA, the CDR3 is TGCAGCGTTGCCCGGGAGGGACATTACAATGAGCAGTTCTTC. Amino acid sequence: CSVAREGHYNEQFF.